The clone carrying this T cell receptor beta chain has more than one count but fewer than ten. The antigen remains undetermined. The sample comes from a study of post-analysis software for immune sequencing data. Study in general: The study covered relapsing-remitting, secondary progressive and progressive-relapsing courses of multiple sclerosis. Study-wide results and caveats: Pronounced co-clustering by F measure was evident among identically batched samples. Four or five TRBV segments, TRBV5-6, TRBV5-1 and TRBV20-1 among them, were found more frequent in patients than controls. Patients with multiple sclerosis recorded significantly lower normalized Chao1 diversity than controls, the study found.

cDNA libraries of TCR beta carried unique molecular identifiers. TCRdb reprocessed the PCR reads with MiXCR, giving one entry per CDR3 protein. This sample yields roughly 800,000 distinct CDR3 sequences, of which 35% to 55% are seen a single time; approximately 5% belongs to the top ten. CDR3 length: 13 residues. Germline V gene lookup returns CDR1 MNHEY and CDR2 SVGAGI. V lost 0 bases, J lost 7 bases, and 7 bases lay in between. The chain uses TRBV6-5 and TRBJ2-4, with D possibly TRBD1 on 6 matching bases. This TCR derives from a girl aged 10-17 years with multiple sclerosis. Sequencing used blood. For the CDR3, the DNA is TGTGCCAGCAGTTACTCCCAGGGGAACATTCAGTACTTC. Protein: CASSYSQGNIQYF.